The 12 T cell receptor beta chains below were found in one sample sequenced in a study of CD8 T cells in Susac syndrome. Random hexamers primed reverse transcription of roughly 0.5 to 1 ug RNA. TCRdb re-called the immunoSEQ multiplex PCR reads with MiXCR, one entry per CDR3 protein. The repertoire holds about 75,000 distinct CDR3 sequences, with roughly 95% as singletons. The sequencing sample was made of CD8+ T cells from PBMCs. The receptors derive from a human donor with Susac syndrome.

The DNA of the CDR3 is TGCAGCGCCGGGCGGTTAAGTCACACTGAAGCTTTCTTT. This sequence encodes CSAGRLSHTEAFF. The J gene is TRBJ1-1, the V gene TRBV29-1; D gene unclear. V was cut by 7 bases and J by 3 bases, with 15 bases left in between. From germline, CDR1 is SQVTM and CDR2 ANQGSEA. This CDR3 is 13 amino acids long.

V is TRBV20-1 and J is TRBJ1-2, with a tentative D call TRBD1 (5 bases). Trimming removed 5 bases from V and 8 bases from J, with 15 bases in between. The germline CDR1 and CDR2 sequences are DFQATT and SNEGSKA (reference sequence). The CDR3 is made up of 12 amino acids. CDR3 coding DNA: TGCAGTGCTCCGCTTCTGGGGGGAGGCTACACCTTC. Encoded protein: CSAPLLGGGYTF.

The V call is TRBV10-3, the J call TRBJ2-7; D ambiguous. The V gene's germline CDR1 is ENHRY and CDR2 SYGVKD. The ends were cut back, 2 bases at V and 1 base at J, with 3 bases in the middle. The CDR3 runs to 12 residues. Here the CDR3 reads CAISEGSYEQYF. CDR3 in DNA: TGTGCCATCAGTGAGGGATCCTACGAGCAGTACTTC.

This chain connects TRBV6-4 to TRBJ2-1; D is unclear. The CDR3 is made up of 15 amino acids. Trimming shortened V by 0 bases and J by 3 bases, and 9 bases separated the two germline ends. The germline V gene has CDR1 MRHNA and CDR2 SNTAGT. The CDR3 loop reads CASSDSNGLYNEQFF. In DNA form, the CDR3 reads TGTGCCAGCAGTGACTCCAACGGGCTCTACAATGAGCAGTTCTTC.

This chain joins TRBV19 and TRBJ2-1; possibly TRBD2 for D (6 bases). Germline lookup yields CDR1 LNHDA and CDR2 SQIVND (reference sequence). V was clipped by 5 bases and J by 2 bases, with 7 bases between them. The CDR3 consists of 13 residues. Here the CDR3 reads CASSLAAYNEQFF. For the CDR3, the DNA is TGTGCCAGTAGTTTAGCGGCCTACAATGAGCAGTTCTTC.

The chain uses TRBV9 and TRBJ2-5; perhaps TRBD1 as D (6 bases). Germline CDR1 reads SGDLS; CDR2 reads YYNGEE. The CDR3 runs to 15 residues. V gave up 4 bases and J gave up 1 base, with 14 bases separating them. CDR3 coding DNA: TGTGCCAGCAGCAGATCTCGGGACATCCAAGAGACCCAGTACTTC. Protein sequence: CASSRSRDIQETQYF.

The chain carries TRBV27 and TRBJ1-5; no clear D gene. Germline V gene sequence: CDR1 MNHEY, CDR2 SMNVEV (reference sequence). This CDR3 contains 14 residues. The V and J ends lost 6 bases and 3 bases respectively, with 12 bases between them. CDR3 region: CASRDGPINQPQHF. For the CDR3, the DNA is TGTGCCAGCAGGGACGGACCGATCAATCAGCCCCAGCATTTT.

The genes are TRBV24-1 and TRBJ2-2; D is possibly TRBD1 (6 bases). Germline-derived CDR1 and CDR2 are KGHDR and SFDVKD. This CDR3 spans 13 amino acids. V was shortened by 7 bases and J by 1 base, with 6 bases between the two germline ends. CDR3 sequence: CATRDRNTGELFF. The CDR3 DNA reads TGTGCCACCAGGGACAGGAACACCGGGGAGCTGTTTTTT.

The rearrangement joins TRBV5-1 to TRBJ1-5, with 10 nucleotides matching TRBD1. The germline V gene encodes CDR1 SGHRS and CDR2 YFSETQ. The trim removed 4 bases at V and 0 bases at J, leaving 7 bases unmatched. The CDR3 totals 17 residues. Here the CDR3 DNA reads TGCGCCAGCAGCCCGGGACAGGGGAAGAATAGCAATCAGCCCCAGCATTTT. It codes for CASSPGQGKNSNQPQHF.

This rearrangement joins TRBV7-2 to TRBJ1-2; 9 bases line up with TRBD1. V trimming: 3 bases; J trimming: 8 bases; junction bases outside the gene matches: 4. This CDR3 has 13 residues. Looked up from germline, CDR1 is SGHTA and CDR2 is FQGNSA. The CDR3 DNA sequence: TGTGCCAGCAGCTTGGGACAGGGTCGCGGCTACACCTTC. Residues: CASSLGQGRGYTF.

The genes are TRBV27 and TRBJ2-3, with D tentatively TRBD1 or TRBD2 (5 bases each). V gave up 0 bases and J gave up 5 bases, with 9 bases separating them. Germline V gene data show CDR1 as MNHEY and CDR2 as SMNVEV (reference sequence). The CDR3 extends over 14 amino acids. This CDR3 reads CASSLSRGGDTQYF. The DNA for the CDR3 is TGTGCCAGCAGTTTATCGAGGGGTGGAGATACGCAGTATTTT.

The rearrangement joins TRBV7-9 to TRBJ1-1; D gene unclear. The CDR3 sequence is 13 residues long. Per the germline V gene, CDR1 is SEHNR and CDR2 is FQNEAQ (reference sequence). The V and J ends lost 5 bases and 4 bases respectively, with 11 bases between them. CDR3 sequence reads: CASSPHLGTEAFF. The CDR3 DNA reads TGTGCCAGCAGCCCGCACTTGGGCACTGAAGCTTTCTTT.